This paragraph reports one TCR beta chain. The antigen remains unidentified. The data belong to a study of regulatory T cells in long-lasting Graves disease. Study-level background: Persistent Graves' disease required over 5 years of antithyroid drugs and positive TSH receptor antibodies.

Time point reported: persistent/refractory GD, antithyroid drugs over 5 years with positive TRAb. The TCR library was made from RNA that had been extracted from PBMCs in TRIzol. Peripheral blood, at roughly 8.4 milliliters, went into EDTA tubes. Arm-PCR of CDR3 regions and iRepertoire HTBI primers were used to build TCR beta libraries. TCRdb ran MiXCR on the multiplex PCR reads and lists one entry per CDR3 protein. The sample gives 400,000 to 450,000 distinct CDR3 sequences, roughly a quarter of which show up once; approximately 25% is in the top ten. Study observations and caveats: Segments TRBV28, TRBJ1-2 and TRBJ2-5 showed preferential usage in persistent disease. The study found persistent patients shared more public clonotypes (over 2,500) than new patients (roughly 880).

CDR3 length: 15 amino acids. V shed 4 bases, J shed 4 bases, and the junction held 12 bases outside the gene matches. CDR1 GTSNPN and CDR2 SVGIG come from the germline V gene (reference sequence). The receptor was isolated from a female donor with Graves disease. The rearrangement joins TRBV30 to TRBJ1-2; 7 bases are a match to TRBD1. The starting material was peripheral blood mononuclear cells (PBMCs), obtained when the disease was refractory, from a patient treated with antithyroid drugs. CDR3 region: CAWITTGRHGYGYTF. CDR3 DNA: TGTGCCTGGATAACGACAGGGAGGCATGGCTATGGCTACACCTTC.